One and the same sample provided the 10 T cell receptor beta chains below, sequenced in a study of OX40 agonist ivuxolimab in advanced cancers. This table comes from immunoSEQ multiplex PCR, and its TCRdb copy is limited to in-frame clones, with some not included. The sample yields just over 15,000 clones, about 60% seen once. The source was CD4+ or CD8+ T cells sorted from blood, collected in a trial of the OX40 agonist ivuxolimab. The receptor set was obtained from an adult with an advanced solid tumor such as melanoma, head and neck, liver or kidney cancer.

CDR3 DNA: TGTGCCACCACCTCCTCTAGCGGGGGGCCAACCTACGAGCAGTACTTC. Its translation: CATTSSSGGPTYEQYF. The V call is TRBV10-3, the J call TRBJ2-7; 11 nucleotides agree with TRBD2. V shed 10 bases and J 2 bases; nucleotides not matched to a gene: 13. This CDR3 spans 16 amino acids. Per germline, CDR1 ENHRY and CDR2 SYGVKD.

For the CDR3, the DNA is TGTGCCAGCAGTCCACGGGTTGGACGAGAAGCTTTCTTT. Translating it yields CASSPRVGREAFF. The chain recombines TRBV27 with TRBJ1-1; D not certain. The CDR3 extends over 13 amino acids. Per the germline V gene, CDR1 is MNHEY and CDR2 is SMNVEV (reference sequence). V lost 5 bases to trimming and J lost 8 bases, with 15 bases between them.

V usage is TRBV7-9 and J usage is TRBJ2-1; D gene unclear. CDR3 length: 14 amino acids. The V gene's germline CDR1 is SEHNR and CDR2 FQNEAQ (reference sequence). The V end was cut by 5 bases, the J end by 4 bases, with 12 bases between. CDR3 region: CASSHPVSYNEQFF. For the CDR3, the DNA is TGTGCCAGCAGCCACCCAGTATCTTACAATGAGCAGTTCTTC.

This chain uses TRBV5-1 with TRBJ2-5; D gene uncertain. Germline V gene sequence: CDR1 SGHRS, CDR2 YFSETQ. The V end lost 0 bases, the J end lost 5 bases, and 14 bases lay between the germline ends. The CDR3 sequence is 15 residues long. As DNA, the CDR3 is TGCGCCAGCAGCTTGGAACAGAGTAGTTTCGAGACCCAGTACTTC. Its protein product is CASSLEQSSFETQYF.

The J gene is TRBJ1-4, the V gene TRBV11-2, with unresolved D. The CDR3 totals 16 residues. V lost 1 base and J lost 5, with 14 bases in between. Looked up from germline, CDR1 is SGHAT and CDR2 is FQNNGV. CDR3 nucleotides: TGTGCCAGCAGCTTAGTAGTGGGGAGAGAGAATGAAAAACTGTTTTTT. This codes for CASSLVVGRENEKLFF.

To note about this clone: The final CDR3 position lacks the conserved phenylalanine or tryptophan, pointing to a likely read error. V gene TRBV28 combines with J gene TRBJ1-2; 9 nucleotides line up with TRBD1. This CDR3 has 13 amino acids. Germline loops: CDR1 MDHEN, CDR2 SYDVKM. Trimming cost V 7 bases and J 4 bases; bases outside gene matches: 4. The DNA of the CDR3 is TGTGCCAGCAAGCAGACAGGGGGCTATGGCTACACCCTC. This codes for CASKQTGGYGYTL.

The rearrangement uses TRBV4-3 and TRBJ2-3; 9 bases line up with TRBD2. The germline CDR1 and CDR2 sequences are LGHNA and YSLEER. The CDR3 contains 16 residues. V shed 0 bases and J 4 bases; nucleotides not matched to a gene: 5. For the CDR3, the DNA is TGCGCCAGCAGCCAAGATCTGGCGGGGGGGCCAGATACGCAGTATTTT. As protein: CASSQDLAGGPDTQYF.

In this sample, this clone turned up a few times. The chain uses TRBV25-1 and TRBJ2-5; D call uncertain. The germline V and J ends were trimmed by 2 bases and 10 bases, with 8 bases remaining between them. This CDR3 is built from 11 residues. In germline, CDR1 is MGHDK, CDR2 SYGVNS. The CDR3, as DNA: TGTGCCAGCAGTGAAATAACTAACCAGTACTTC. It yields the protein CASSEITNQYF.

CDR3 nucleotides: TGTGCCAGCAGCCCTCGAGCGAGGCACACAGATACGCAGTATTTT. It specifies CASSPRARHTDTQYF. The chain has TRBV7-9 and TRBJ2-3; the D is unclear. The CDR3 totals 15 residues. Germline V CDR1 and CDR2: SEHNR, FQNEAQ (reference sequence). The ends were cut back, 5 bases at V and 2 bases at J, with 14 bases in the middle.

The V gene is TRBV2, the J gene TRBJ2-7; TRBD1 might be the D (5 bases). The CDR3 consists of 14 residues. Germline V gives CDR1 SNHLY, CDR2 FYNNEI. With 10 bases removed from V and 1 base from J, the gap between germline ends came to 17 bases. DNA of the CDR3: TGTGCCACCCTCTTGCTCAGGGAATCCTACGAGCAGTACTTC. The encoded protein is CATLLLRESYEQYF.